One and the same sample provided the 19 T cell receptor beta chains below, sequenced in a study of patients and donors after allogeneic stem cell transplantation. TCRdb reanalysed the RT-PCR reads using MiXCR and keeps one entry per CDR3 protein. The sample contains roughly 250,000 distinct CDR3 sequences, over 12% of which appear only once. The specimen was blood, either unsorted or a sorted T cell fraction (not recorded which). The source is a human donor who was either an allogeneic HSCT recipient or a stem cell or donor lymphocyte infusion donor (not recorded which). It is not recorded whose cells these are; they may come from a transplant donor.

This clonotype was seen only a few times. The chain uses TRBV11-1 and TRBJ2-1; 10 nucleotides align to TRBD1. The CDR3 covers 18 residues. Losses at the gene ends were 6 bases for V and 7 bases for J; bases not matched to a gene: 18. Germline CDR1 is SGHAT and CDR2 is FQDESV (reference sequence). Written as DNA, the CDR3 is TGTGCCAGCAGGCGGAGGGGGACAGGGGCCCGCTCCATGAATGAGCAGTTCTTC. It translates to CASRRRGTGARSMNEQFF.

The chain employs TRBV15 and TRBJ1-1; maybe TRBD1 (5 bases). The V end lost 0 bases, the J end lost 0 bases, and 8 bases lay between the germline ends. CDR1 is LNHNV and CDR2 is YYDKDF in the germline V gene (reference sequence). The CDR3 runs to 15 residues. CDR3 bases: TGTGCCACCAGCAGAGATCCAGGGATGAACACTGAAGCTTTCTTT. Translation gives CATSRDPGMNTEAFF.

A note on this clonotype: A read error may produce the germline difference seen at one junction end. The genes are TRBV5-1 and TRBJ1-2; 8 positions match TRBD1. Germline values: CDR1 SGHRS, CDR2 YFSETQ. This CDR3 is built from 15 residues. The CDR3: CVSSTLQGGEYGYTF. The DNA of the CDR3 is TGCGTCAGCAGCACATTACAGGGGGGCGAGTATGGCTACACCTTC.

This clonotype has just a few counts. The chain recombines TRBV20-1 with TRBJ2-3; 7 bases map to TRBD2. Germline loops: CDR1 DFQATT, CDR2 SNEGSKA (reference sequence). With 6 bases clipped from V and 0 bases from J, the junction kept 12 bases outside the gene matches. The length of the CDR3 is 16 residues. The CDR3 loop is CSASSLGGESTDTQYF. CDR3 DNA sequence: TGCAGTGCATCTTCCCTGGGGGGGGAGAGCACAGATACGCAGTATTTT.

The rearrangement links TRBV6-5 to TRBJ1-6, with D possibly matching TRBD1 (5 bases). Looked up from germline, CDR1 is MNHEY and CDR2 is SVGAGI. This CDR3 has 14 residues. V gave up 2 bases and J gave up 9 bases, with 11 bases separating them. Here the CDR3 reads CASSYKGTGSPLHF. The CDR3 DNA reads TGTGCCAGCAGTTACAAGGGCACAGGTTCACCCCTCCACTTT.

This clonotype occurred many times. This chain connects TRBV6-1 to TRBJ1-3; 7 nucleotides line up with TRBD1. There are 16 residues in the CDR3. Germline V gene data show CDR1 as MNHNS and CDR2 as SASEGT. V lost 5 bases to trimming and J lost 0 bases; unmatched junction nucleotides: 7. CDR3 nucleotide sequence: TGTGCCAGCAGTCGGGACAGCCTTAACTCTGGAAACACCATATATTTT. Amino acid sequence: CASSRDSLNSGNTIYF.

This clonotype has only a few counts. The chain combines TRBV9 with TRBJ1-3; 12 bases line up with TRBD1. J was trimmed by 9 bases and V by 6 bases; bases with no gene match: 7. CDR1 is SGDLS and CDR2 is YYNGEE in the germline V gene. This CDR3 comprises 14 residues. The CDR3 protein is CASTGTGGFSTIYF. In DNA, the CDR3 is TGTGCCAGCACCGGGACAGGGGGCTTTTCCACCATATATTTT.

In its sample, this clonotype was seen many times. The chain carries TRBV29-1 and TRBJ2-7, with D possibly called TRBD1 or TRBD2 (5 bases each). Germline CDR1 is SQVTM and CDR2 is ANQGSEA. Trimming pared 7 bases from V and 9 bases from J, leaving 19 bases between. CDR3 size: 12 residues. CDR3 nucleotide sequence: TGCAGCGGGGGGACGCGCGCCGAGGGGCAGTACTTC. Encoded protein: CSGGTRAEGQYF.

The V and J genes are TRBV5-5 and TRBJ2-7, with TRBD2 matching over 8 bases. CDR3 size: 15 residues. V was clipped by 2 bases and J by 3 bases; unmatched bases: 7. Germline loops: CDR1 SGHKS, CDR2 YYEKEE (reference sequence). Here the CDR3 DNA reads TGTGCCAGCAGCTTAAGCGGGGGCCCTCTCTACGAGCAGTACTTC. Its protein is CASSLSGGPLYEQYF.

Only a few counts were recorded for this clonotype. The rearrangement uses TRBV6-1 and TRBJ1-3, with a tentative D call TRBD1 (6 bases). The length of the CDR3 is 14 residues. The germline V gene has CDR1 MNHNS and CDR2 SASEGT. The V end was cut by 7 bases, the J end by 0 bases, with 10 bases between. CDR3 coding DNA: TGTGCCAGCATACAGGGCGGCTCTGGAAACACCATATATTTT. Amino acid sequence: CASIQGGSGNTIYF.

This clonotype has ten or more counts. The chain employs TRBV6-1 and TRBJ2-7; D is uncertain. Germline values: CDR1 MNHNS, CDR2 SASEGT. V gave up 7 bases and J gave up 0 bases, with 16 bases separating them. This CDR3 is 15 amino acids long. CDR3 coding DNA: TGTGCCAGCACGGTATCCCCTGCTGGCTCCTACGAGCAGTACTTC. Encoded protein: CASTVSPAGSYEQYF.

This clonotype was picked up a small number of times. This rearrangement joins TRBV28 to TRBJ1-5; no definite D call. This CDR3 has 16 amino acids. V dropped 5 bases and J dropped 0 bases, with 14 bases sitting between them. CDR1 and CDR2 from the germline V gene are MDHEN and SYDVKM. Here the CDR3 DNA reads TGTGCCAGCAGTGGGGTGGACCTTTATAGCAATCAGCCCCAGCATTTT. This codes for CASSGVDLYSNQPQHF.

The genes are TRBV5-4 and TRBJ1-6; the match to TRBD1 covers 11 bases. This CDR3 is built from 15 residues. With V trimmed by 4 bases and J by 7 bases, 4 bases remained unmatched. Germline V lookup: CDR1 SGHNT, CDR2 YYREEE (reference sequence). This CDR3 reads CASSLRTGGNSPLHF. The CDR3 DNA is TGTGCCAGCAGCCTGCGGACAGGGGGCAATTCACCCCTCCACTTT. The complete variable domain, with remaining parts taken from reference TRBV5-4 and TRBJ1-6, reads ETGVTQSPTHLIKTRGQQVTLRCSSQSGHNTVSWYQQALGQGPQFIFQYYREEENGRGNFPPRFSGLQFPNYSSELNVNALELDDSALYLCASSLRTGGNSPLHFGNGTRLTVT.

This chain uses TRBV20-1 with TRBJ1-2, with 12 nucleotides matching TRBD1. The CDR3 length is 14 residues. Germline assignment: CDR1 DFQATT and CDR2 SNEGSKA (reference sequence). With V trimmed by 3 bases and J by 7 bases, 6 bases remained unmatched. The CDR3 coding sequence is TGCAGTGCTAGGGGACAGGGGGCGTCCACTGGCTACACCTTC. This translates into CSARGQGASTGYTF.

This clonotype has a count of ten or more. The chain carries TRBV6-2 or TRBV6-3 and TRBJ1-1; 7 nucleotides align to TRBD1. From germline, CDR1 is MNHEY and CDR2 SVGEGT. This CDR3 spans 13 amino acids. V shed 11 bases and J 3 bases; nucleotides not matched to a gene: 9. CDR3 loop: CALRGLTDTEAFF. The CDR3 DNA follows: TGTGCCTTGAGGGGGCTTACGGACACTGAAGCTTTCTTT.

There are many counts of this clonotype. V is TRBV27 and J is TRBJ1-6, with D uncertain. This CDR3 spans 14 amino acids. The germline V gene has CDR1 MNHEY and CDR2 SMNVEV (reference sequence). The ends were cut back, 7 bases at V and 0 bases at J, with 7 bases in the middle. The CDR3 loop reads CASKTGSYNSPLHF. The CDR3 DNA reads TGTGCCAGCAAGACGGGCTCCTATAATTCACCCCTCCACTTT.

This clonotype was counted only a few times. The chain has TRBV14 and TRBJ2-5; D remains unclear. The CDR3 is made up of 16 amino acids. Germline lookup yields CDR1 SGHDN and CDR2 FVKESK. V was cut by 1 base and J by 2 bases, with 14 bases left in between. The CDR3, as DNA: TGTGCCAGCAGCCAAGGTGCTCTGGGCACACAAGAGACCCAGTACTTC. Its translation is CASSQGALGTQETQYF.

V usage is TRBV5-1 and J usage is TRBJ2-5; TRBD2 matches at 9 bases. The CDR3 sequence is 15 residues long. J was trimmed by 4 bases and V by 0 bases; bases with no gene match: 4. Germline V gene data show CDR1 as SGHRS and CDR2 as YFSETQ. CDR3 protein: CASSLAAGGLETQYF. The CDR3 nucleotides are TGCGCCAGCAGCTTGGCTGCGGGGGGGTTAGAGACCCAGTACTTC.

The chain combines TRBV6-2 or TRBV6-3 with TRBJ1-1; TRBD1 matches 10 bases. V lost 8 bases to trimming and J lost 4 bases; unmatched junction nucleotides: 10. The CDR3 covers 15 residues. The germline gives CDR1 MNHEY, CDR2 SVGEGT. DNA of the CDR3: TGTGCCAGCCGACAGGGGGCCGTGGGCGGCACTGAAGCTTTCTTT. This gives the protein CASRQGAVGGTEAFF.